This is a list of T cell receptor beta chains from one sample in a study of blood T cell repertoires in COVID-19. Assay used: immunoSEQ multiplex PCR; TCRdb lists only in-frame clones, some missing. The sample lists about 670,000 clones; approximately 90% were seen once. Sequenced sample: peripheral blood. All receptors derive from a woman aged 18-29 years with acute or convalescent COVID-19. Each CDR3 is given with its conserved first and last residue. A D gene is named only where the DNA matches it firmly. Clone size is given for some rows only: seen once, a few or many times, or a class if the clone is expanded.

clone_size	v_call	j_call	d_call	cdr3_nt	cdr3_aa
.	TRBV29-1	TRBJ1-2	.	TGCAGCGTTGCTGCAGGGGACTATGGCTACACCTTC	CSVAAGDYGYTF
.	TRBV7-3	TRBJ2-3	.	TGTGCCAGCAGCTTAAAAGTTAAGACTAGCACAGATACGCAGTATTTT	CASSLKVKTSTDTQYF
.	TRBV20-1	TRBJ1-5	.	TGCAGTGCTAGTTCTGGATGGACAAGGCATAGCAATCAGCCCCAGCATTTT	CSASSGWTRHSNQPQHF
.	TRBV6-4	TRBJ1-6	TRBD1	TGTGCCAGCAGTCCTGACCGGACAGGGCGTTCACCCCTCCACTTT	CASSPDRTGRSPLHF
.	TRBV5-6	TRBJ1-5	TRBD1	TGTGCCAGCAGCTTACAGGGGACAGGGCTTCAGCCCCAGCATTTT	CASSLQGTGLQPQHF
.	TRBV19	TRBJ2-1	.	TGTGCCAGTAGTGCACCAGGGGGGTTTGTCTCCTACAATGAGCAGTTCTTC	CASSAPGGFVSYNEQFF
once	TRBV5-1	TRBJ2-7	TRBD1	TGCGCCAGCAGCTTAGACGGGACAGGGGCCTACGAGCAGTACTTC	CASSLDGTGAYEQYF
.	TRBV5-4	TRBJ1-1	TRBD1	TGTGCCAGCAGTCGTGACAGGGGCTATGAAGCTTTCTTT	CASSRDRGYEAFF
once	TRBV7-2	TRBJ1-2	.	TGTGCCAGCAGCTTATTCGCAGAGGCTAACTATGGCTACACCTTC	CASSLFAEANYGYTF
.	TRBV29-1	TRBJ2-2	.	TGCAGCGTTGAAAGCGACCGGTTCGGGGAGCTGTTTTTT	CSVESDRFGELFF
.	TRBV25-1	TRBJ2-3	.	TGTGCCAGCAGTGATCATCGACAGGCCAACACTACAGATACGCAGTATTTT	CASSDHRQANTTDTQYF
.	TRBV13	TRBJ2-2	.	TGTGCCAGCAGCTTAATCGCGAGATTGCGGGGGCCCACCGGGGAGCTGTTTTTT	CASSLIARLRGPTGELFF
.	TRBV18	TRBJ2-3	TRBD2	TGTGCCAGCTCCCCTGTTAGCGGGGCAGATACGCAGTATTTT	CASSPVSGADTQYF
few	TRBV6-5	TRBJ1-5	TRBD1	TGTGCCAGCAGGCCCGACAGGGGAAATCAGCCCCAGCATTTT	CASRPDRGNQPQHF
once	TRBV5-6	TRBJ1-2	.	TGTGCCAGCAGCTTGAGTATGGCAGGGTCTGGCTACACCTTC	CASSLSMAGSGYTF
once	TRBV13	TRBJ2-7	TRBD2	TGTGCCAGCAGCTGGCGGATAGCGGGGGGCCGCTATGAGCAGTACTTC	CASSWRIAGGRYEQYF
.	TRBV10-1	TRBJ2-1	.	TGCGCCAGCACCACCAAGCGGTTAACCTCCTACAATGAGCAGTTCTTC	CASTTKRLTSYNEQFF
.	TRBV2	TRBJ1-5	.	TGTGCCAGCAGTCCAGGAGCCGGGGGTTGGCAGCCCCAGCATTTT	CASSPGAGGWQPQHF
.	TRBV6-1	TRBJ2-3	.	TGTGCCAGCAGTGAACCGCGGTTCACAGATACGCAGTATTTT	CASSEPRFTDTQYF
.	TRBV6-6	TRBJ1-1	TRBD1	TGTGCCAGCAATCTTGGGACAGGCGAGACTGAAGCTTTCTTT	CASNLGTGETEAFF
.	TRBV2	TRBJ1-2	TRBD1	TGTGCCAGCAGTTTACGGACAGGGAATGGCTACACCTTC	CASSLRTGNGYTF
.	TRBV7-9	TRBJ1-2	.	TGTGCCAGCAGCTTAAGGCAGGGAAATGGCTACACCTTC	CASSLRQGNGYTF
.	TRBV7-2	TRBJ1-1	TRBD1	TGTGCCAGCAGCTTAGTCGGGACAGGGGTGAACACTGAAGCTTTCTTT	CASSLVGTGVNTEAFF
.	TRBV30	TRBJ2-3	.	TGTGCCTGGGACAAACTGGGGGGTGGAGATACGCAGTATTTT	CAWDKLGGGDTQYF
.	TRBV3-1/TRBV3-2	TRBJ2-1	.	TGTGCCAGCAGCCAAGAGGGGGGACCCCGTGACCATGAGCAGTTCTTC	CASSQEGGPRDHEQFF
.	TRBV7-2	TRBJ1-1	.	TGTGCCAGCAGCTTATCGGAGGACCTCCCTGAAGCTTTCTTT	CASSLSEDLPEAFF
.	TRBV30	TRBJ1-2	TRBD1	TGTGCCTGGAGTGCCGACAGGGGCCCACTCTATGGCTACACCTTC	CAWSADRGPLYGYTF
.	TRBV2	TRBJ1-2	TRBD1	TGTGCCAGCAGGGTTAACAGGGGCCTCCATTACGGCTACACCTTC	CASRVNRGLHYGYTF
.	TRBV19	TRBJ2-1	.	TGTGCCAGTAGTCCGCTAACCGGGAAGCAGTTCTTC	CASSPLTGKQFF
once	TRBV18	TRBJ2-2	.	TGTGCCAGCTCACCACAGGGGCCCAACACCGGGGAGCTGTTTTTT	CASSPQGPNTGELFF
.	TRBV2	TRBJ2-3	.	TGTGCCAGCAGTACCTGGGGACTGCCAGATACGCAGTATTTT	CASSTWGLPDTQYF
.	TRBV7-2	TRBJ2-7	TRBD1	TGTGCCAGCAGCTCCCGGCCGGGACAGGGTGGCGAGCAGTACTTC	CASSSRPGQGGEQYF
.	TRBV10-3	TRBJ2-1	TRBD1	TGTGCCATCAGTGAGCGGACAGGATTGAGGAATGAGCAGTTCTTC	CAISERTGLRNEQFF
.	TRBV11-2	TRBJ1-1	.	TGTGCCAGCAGCCCCACCCAGGCGTCGGGGGCTTTCTTT	CASSPTQASGAFF
.	TRBV5-1	TRBJ2-2	.	TGCGCCAGCACCTCTTCCGCGGGGGCCAACACCGGGGAGCTGTTTTTT	CASTSSAGANTGELFF
few	TRBV24-1	TRBJ1-5	.	TGTGCCACATCCCCCCAGGGGCATCAGCCCCAGCATTTT	CATSPQGHQPQHF
.	TRBV27	TRBJ1-2	.	TGTGCCAGCAGTTTATCACGGGGTGCCAACTATGGCTACACCTTC	CASSLSRGANYGYTF
.	TRBV6-1	TRBJ1-2	.	TGTGCCAGCAGTGATGCGGGGTATGGCTACACCTTC	CASSDAGYGYTF
.	TRBV27	TRBJ1-1	.	TGTGCCAGCAGTTTCGGTTGGAACACTGAAGCTTTCTTT	CASSFGWNTEAFF
.	TRBV20-1	TRBJ2-3	.	TGCAGTGCTAGTCTGGGCCTCCGCACAGATACGCAGTATTTT	CSASLGLRTDTQYF
.	TRBV2	TRBJ2-7	.	TGTGCCAGCACTGGAACAGGACAGAAACTACCCTACGAGCAGTACTTC	CASTGTGQKLPYEQYF
few	TRBV6-5	TRBJ1-2	.	TGTGCCAGCAGTTACTCGGTCTTGATGGGCTCCTATGGCTACACCTTC	CASSYSVLMGSYGYTF
.	TRBV15	TRBJ2-7	TRBD1	TGTGCCACCAGTCAGGGGACAGGCCCCTCTTATGAGCAGTACTTC	CATSQGTGPSYEQYF
.	TRBV5-5	TRBJ1-1	TRBD1	TGTGCCAGCAGCATGGTACAGGGGGGAGGTAACACTGAAGCTTTCTTT	CASSMVQGGGNTEAFF
.	TRBV4-1	TRBJ1-2	.	TGCGCCAGCAGCCAATCCGCCTCGGGGTGGACGGCTAACTATGGCTACACCTTC	CASSQSASGWTANYGYTF
.	TRBV4-1	TRBJ1-3	.	TGCGCCAGCAGCCAAGAGGTTTCGACAGCTGGAAACACCATATATTTT	CASSQEVSTAGNTIYF
.	TRBV18	TRBJ2-2	.	TGTGCCAGCTCACCACGAGGGCTGGCCGGGGAGCTGTTTTTT	CASSPRGLAGELFF
.	TRBV25-1	TRBJ2-1	TRBD1	TGTGCCAGCAGCCCGGGGACAGGTGGGCAGTTCTTC	CASSPGTGGQFF
.	TRBV29-1	TRBJ1-2	TRBD1	TGCAGCGTTGAAGGAAGACAGGGATCAGGCTACACCTTC	CSVEGRQGSGYTF
.	TRBV19	TRBJ2-7	TRBD1	TGTGCCAGTAGTCATGGGACAGGGGATTCCTACGAGCAGTACTTC	CASSHGTGDSYEQYF
.	TRBV27	TRBJ2-3	.	TGTGCCAGCAGTTCGAGGCTCGGGGGAGGCTCAGATACGCAGTATTTT	CASSSRLGGGSDTQYF
.	TRBV6-5	TRBJ2-5	.	TGTGCCAGCAGCGAGAGGGGGTCGGAGGAGACCCAGTACTTC	CASSERGSEETQYF
.	TRBV5-6	TRBJ1-4	TRBD1	TGTGCCAGCAGCGGGGACAGGGGACAGATTAATGAAAAACTGTTTTTT	CASSGDRGQINEKLFF
.	TRBV6-5	TRBJ1-1	.	TGTGCCACCTACGACGGGAGAGCTTTCTTT	CATYDGRAFF
.	TRBV15	TRBJ2-3	TRBD2	TGTGCCACCAGCGGACGGGGCGGGGGTACAGATACGCAGTATTTT	CATSGRGGGTDTQYF
.	TRBV6-1	TRBJ1-4	.	TGTGCCAGCAGTGAAGCGGTTGGTGGGGGGATCCTAACTAATGAAAAACTGTTTTTT	CASSEAVGGGILTNEKLFF
.	TRBV29-1	TRBJ1-2	.	TGCAGCGCTGGACAGAGTGGCTACACCTTC	CSAGQSGYTF
.	TRBV7-9	TRBJ2-7	TRBD1	TGTGCCAGCAGCCCCGGGACAGGGCGGTACGAGCAGTACTTC	CASSPGTGRYEQYF
once	TRBV9	TRBJ2-5	.	TGTGCCAGCAGTCCCCGGCAGGGGCGCAAACAAGAGACCCAGTACTTC	CASSPRQGRKQETQYF
.	TRBV7-2	TRBJ1-2	.	TGTGCCAGCAGCTTAGCGGCTGGGGGGGCCTATGGCTACACCTTC	CASSLAAGGAYGYTF